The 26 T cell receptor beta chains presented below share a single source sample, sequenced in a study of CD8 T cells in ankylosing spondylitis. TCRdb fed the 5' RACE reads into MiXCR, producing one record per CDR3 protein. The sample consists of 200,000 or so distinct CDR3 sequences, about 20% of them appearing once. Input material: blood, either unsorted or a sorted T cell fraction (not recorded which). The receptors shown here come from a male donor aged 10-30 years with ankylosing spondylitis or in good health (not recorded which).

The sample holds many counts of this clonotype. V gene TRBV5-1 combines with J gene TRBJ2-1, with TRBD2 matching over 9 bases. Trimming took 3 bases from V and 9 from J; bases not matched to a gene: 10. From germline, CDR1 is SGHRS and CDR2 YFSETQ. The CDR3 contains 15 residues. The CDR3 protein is CASSSVAGGQGEQFF. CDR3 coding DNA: TGCGCCAGCAGCTCCGTTGCGGGAGGGCAGGGTGAGCAGTTCTTC.

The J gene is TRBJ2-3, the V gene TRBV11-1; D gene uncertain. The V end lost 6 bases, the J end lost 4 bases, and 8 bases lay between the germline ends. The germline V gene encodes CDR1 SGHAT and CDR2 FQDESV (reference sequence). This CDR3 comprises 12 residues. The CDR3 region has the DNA TGTGCCAGCAGTGCTACGTCAGATACGCAGTATTTT. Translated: CASSATSDTQYF.

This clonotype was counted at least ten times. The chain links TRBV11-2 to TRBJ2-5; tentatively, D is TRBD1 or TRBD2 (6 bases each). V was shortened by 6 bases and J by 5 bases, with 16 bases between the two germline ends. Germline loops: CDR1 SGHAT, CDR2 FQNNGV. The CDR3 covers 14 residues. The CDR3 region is CASSKGGDRETQYF. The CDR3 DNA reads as TGTGCCAGCAGTAAGGGGGGAGACAGGGAGACCCAGTACTTC.

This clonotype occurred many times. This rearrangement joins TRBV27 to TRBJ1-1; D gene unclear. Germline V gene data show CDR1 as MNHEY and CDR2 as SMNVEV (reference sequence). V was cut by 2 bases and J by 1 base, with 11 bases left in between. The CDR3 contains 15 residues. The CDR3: CASSLLSRTNTEAFF. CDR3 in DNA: TGTGCCAGCAGTTTACTTAGCAGGACGAACACTGAAGCTTTCTTT.

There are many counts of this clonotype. The CDR3 sequence: CASGKVGSDTEAFF. In DNA form, the CDR3 reads TGTGCCAGTGGCAAAGTGGGGAGTGACACTGAAGCTTTCTTT. The chain links TRBV6-5 to TRBJ1-1, with D unclear. CDR1 MNHEY and CDR2 SVGAGI come from the germline V gene. V lost 9 bases and J 3 bases, leaving 17 bases between the germline ends. The CDR3 spans 14 residues.

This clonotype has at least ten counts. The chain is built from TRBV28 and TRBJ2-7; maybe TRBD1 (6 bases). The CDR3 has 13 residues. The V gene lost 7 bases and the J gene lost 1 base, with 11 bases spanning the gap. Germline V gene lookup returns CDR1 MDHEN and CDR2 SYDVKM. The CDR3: CASTQQGSYEQYF. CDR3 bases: TGTGCCAGCACCCAACAGGGTTCCTACGAGCAGTACTTC. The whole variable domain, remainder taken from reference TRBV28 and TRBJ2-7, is DVKVTQSSRYLVKRTGEKVFLECVQDMDHENMFWYRQDPGLGLRLIYFSYDVKMKEKGDIPEGYSVSREKKERFSLILESASTNQTSMYLCASTQQGSYEQYFGPGTRLTVT.

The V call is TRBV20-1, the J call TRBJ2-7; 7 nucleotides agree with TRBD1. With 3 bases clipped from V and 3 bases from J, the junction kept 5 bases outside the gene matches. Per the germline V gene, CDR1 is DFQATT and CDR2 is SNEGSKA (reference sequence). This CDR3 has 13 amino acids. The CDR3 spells CSARPGTDYEQYF. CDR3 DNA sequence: TGCAGTGCTAGGCCAGGGACAGACTACGAGCAGTACTTC.

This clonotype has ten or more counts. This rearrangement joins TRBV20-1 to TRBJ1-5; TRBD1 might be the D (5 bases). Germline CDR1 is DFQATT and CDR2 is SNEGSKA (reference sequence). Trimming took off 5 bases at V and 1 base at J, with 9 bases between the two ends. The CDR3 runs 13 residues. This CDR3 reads CSAADRSNQPQHF. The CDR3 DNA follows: TGCAGTGCTGCCGACAGAAGCAATCAGCCCCAGCATTTT.

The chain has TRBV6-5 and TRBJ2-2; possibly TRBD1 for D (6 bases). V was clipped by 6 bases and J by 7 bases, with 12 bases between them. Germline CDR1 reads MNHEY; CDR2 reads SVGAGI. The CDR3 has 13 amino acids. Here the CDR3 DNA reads TGTGCCAGCAGGTTGGGGGCGAGCGGGGAGCTGTTTTTT. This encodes CASRLGASGELFF.

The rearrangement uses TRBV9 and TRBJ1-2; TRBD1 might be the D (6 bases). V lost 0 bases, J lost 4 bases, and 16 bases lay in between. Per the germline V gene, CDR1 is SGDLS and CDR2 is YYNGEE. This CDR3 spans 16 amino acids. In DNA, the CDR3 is TGTGCCAGCAGCGTAGACCCTTCACAGGGCTCCTATGGCTACACCTTC. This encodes CASSVDPSQGSYGYTF.

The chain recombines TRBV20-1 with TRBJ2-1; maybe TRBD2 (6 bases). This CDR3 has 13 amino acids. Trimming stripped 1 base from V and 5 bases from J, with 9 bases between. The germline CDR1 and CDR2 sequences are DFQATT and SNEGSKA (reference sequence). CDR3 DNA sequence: TGCAGTGCTAGAGCGACGGGAGACAATGAGCAGTTCTTC. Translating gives CSARATGDNEQFF.

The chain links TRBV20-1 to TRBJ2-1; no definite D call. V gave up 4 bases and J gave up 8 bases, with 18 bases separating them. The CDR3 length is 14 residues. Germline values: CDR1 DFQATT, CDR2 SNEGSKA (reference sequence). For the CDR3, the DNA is TGCAGTGCTACCCGAGTAGCCTCGCACTATGAGCAGTTCTTC. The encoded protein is CSATRVASHYEQFF.

DNA for the CDR3: TGTGCCAGCACCCTTTTCTCCCCCGGGACAGGGAAGAGTAGCGGGAGTAGCGGGGAGCTGTTTTTT. Translating gives CASTLFSPGTGKSSGSSGELFF. The rearrangement joins TRBV12-3 or TRBV12-4 to TRBJ2-2; either TRBD1 or TRBD2 may fit D (9 bases each). The CDR3 totals 22 residues. The V gene lost 7 bases and the J gene lost 7 bases, with 40 bases spanning the gap.

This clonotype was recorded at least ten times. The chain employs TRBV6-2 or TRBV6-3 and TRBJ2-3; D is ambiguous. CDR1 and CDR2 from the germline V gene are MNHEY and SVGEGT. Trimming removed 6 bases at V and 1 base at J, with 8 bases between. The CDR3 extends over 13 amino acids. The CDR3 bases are TGTGCCAGCAGATTCACGGGCACAGATACGCAGTATTTT. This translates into CASRFTGTDTQYF.

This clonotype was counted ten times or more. In DNA, the CDR3 is TGTGCCAGCAGCCAAGATTTAGGGAACATTCAGTACTTC. As protein: CASSQDLGNIQYF. The chain recombines TRBV14 with TRBJ2-4; D gene ambiguous. Trimming removed 0 bases at V and 7 bases at J, with 7 bases between. Per germline, CDR1 SGHDN and CDR2 FVKESK. The CDR3 is 13 residues long. Full variable domain (outside the CDR3, taken from reference TRBV14 and TRBJ2-4): EAGVTQFPSHSVIEKGQTVTLRCDPISGHDNLYWYRRVMGKEIKFLLHFVKESKQDESGMPNNRFLAERTGGTYSTLKVQPAELEDSGVYFCASSQDLGNIQYFGAGTRLSVL.

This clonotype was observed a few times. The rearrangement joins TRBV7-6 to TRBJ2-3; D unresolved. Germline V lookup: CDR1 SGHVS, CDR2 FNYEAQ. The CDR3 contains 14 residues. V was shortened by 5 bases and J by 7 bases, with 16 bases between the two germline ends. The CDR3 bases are TGTGCCAGCAGCGAAAACTCAGGATCAAATACGCAGTATTTT. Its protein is CASSENSGSNTQYF.

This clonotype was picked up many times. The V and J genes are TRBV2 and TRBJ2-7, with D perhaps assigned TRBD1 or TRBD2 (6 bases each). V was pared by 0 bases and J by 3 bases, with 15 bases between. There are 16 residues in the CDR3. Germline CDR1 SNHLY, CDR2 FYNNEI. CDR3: CASSEAPGGEYYEQYV. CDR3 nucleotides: TGTGCCAGCAGTGAAGCGCCCGGGGGCGAGTACTACGAGCAGTACGTC.

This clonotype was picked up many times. Here the CDR3 reads CASREIGTGDRGYQETQYF. DNA for the CDR3: TGTGCCAGCAGAGAGATCGGGACAGGGGACAGGGGGTACCAAGAGACCCAGTACTTC. This chain joins TRBV27 and TRBJ2-5; 11 nucleotides align to TRBD1. With 6 bases clipped from V and 0 bases from J, the junction kept 15 bases outside the gene matches. This CDR3 comprises 19 residues. Germline V gives CDR1 MNHEY, CDR2 SMNVEV (reference sequence).

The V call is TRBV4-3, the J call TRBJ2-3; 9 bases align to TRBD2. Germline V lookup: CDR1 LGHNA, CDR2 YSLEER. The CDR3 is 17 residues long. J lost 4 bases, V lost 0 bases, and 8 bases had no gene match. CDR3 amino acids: CASSQDWREGSPDTQYF. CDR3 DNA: TGCGCCAGCAGCCAAGATTGGCGGGAGGGCTCCCCAGATACGCAGTATTTT.

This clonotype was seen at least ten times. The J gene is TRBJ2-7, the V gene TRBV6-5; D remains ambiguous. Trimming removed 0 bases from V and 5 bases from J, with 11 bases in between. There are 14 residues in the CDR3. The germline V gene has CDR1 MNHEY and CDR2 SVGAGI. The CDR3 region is CASSYSTRRHEQYF. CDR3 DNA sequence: TGTGCCAGCAGTTACTCGACTCGTCGCCACGAGCAGTACTTC.

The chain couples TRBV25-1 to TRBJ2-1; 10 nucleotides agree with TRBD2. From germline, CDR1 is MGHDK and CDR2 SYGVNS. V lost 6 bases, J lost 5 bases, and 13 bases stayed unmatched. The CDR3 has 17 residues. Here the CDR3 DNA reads TGTGCCAGCAGCGAGGGGATAGCGGGAGGCCTACACAATGAGCAGTTCTTC. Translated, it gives CASSEGIAGGLHNEQFF.

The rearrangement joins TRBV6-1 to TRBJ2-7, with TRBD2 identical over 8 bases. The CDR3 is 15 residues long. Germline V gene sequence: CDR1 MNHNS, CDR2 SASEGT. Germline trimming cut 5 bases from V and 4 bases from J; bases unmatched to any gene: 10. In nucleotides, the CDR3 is TGTGCCAGCAGTCCCCGAAATAGCGGGATGTACGAGCAGTACTTC. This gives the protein CASSPRNSGMYEQYF.

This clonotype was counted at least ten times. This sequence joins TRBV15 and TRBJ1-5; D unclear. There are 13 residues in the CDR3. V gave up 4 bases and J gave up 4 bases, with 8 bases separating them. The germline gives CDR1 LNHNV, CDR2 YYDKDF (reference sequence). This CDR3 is CATSIEENQPQHF. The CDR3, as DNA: TGTGCCACCAGCATCGAGGAGAATCAGCCCCAGCATTTT. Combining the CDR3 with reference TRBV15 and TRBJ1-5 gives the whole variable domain DAMVIQNPRYQVTQFGKPVTLSCSQTLNHNVMYWYQQKSSQAPKLLFHYYDKDFNNEADTPDNFQSRRPNTSFCFLDIRSPGLGDTAMYLCATSIEENQPQHFGDGTRLSIL.

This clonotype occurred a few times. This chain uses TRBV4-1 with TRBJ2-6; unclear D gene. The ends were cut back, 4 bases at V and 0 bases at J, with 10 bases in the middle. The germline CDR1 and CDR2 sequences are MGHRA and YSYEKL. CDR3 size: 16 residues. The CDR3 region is CASSPRWISGANVLTF. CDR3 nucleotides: TGCGCCAGCAGCCCCCGGTGGATCTCTGGGGCCAACGTCCTGACTTTC.

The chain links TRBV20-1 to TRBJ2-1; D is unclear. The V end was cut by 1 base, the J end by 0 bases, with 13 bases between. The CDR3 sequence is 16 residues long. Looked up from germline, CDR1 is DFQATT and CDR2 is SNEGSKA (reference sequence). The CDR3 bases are TGCAGTGCTAGAGCTCAAGACCGCTACTCCTACAATGAGCAGTTCTTC. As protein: CSARAQDRYSYNEQFF.

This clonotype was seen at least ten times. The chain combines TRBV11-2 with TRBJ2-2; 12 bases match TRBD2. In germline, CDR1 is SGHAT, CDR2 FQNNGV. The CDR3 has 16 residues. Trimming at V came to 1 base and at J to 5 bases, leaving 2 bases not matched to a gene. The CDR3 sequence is CASSLGGLAGTGELFF. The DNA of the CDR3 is TGTGCCAGCAGCTTAGGAGGACTAGCGGGAACCGGGGAGCTGTTTTTT.